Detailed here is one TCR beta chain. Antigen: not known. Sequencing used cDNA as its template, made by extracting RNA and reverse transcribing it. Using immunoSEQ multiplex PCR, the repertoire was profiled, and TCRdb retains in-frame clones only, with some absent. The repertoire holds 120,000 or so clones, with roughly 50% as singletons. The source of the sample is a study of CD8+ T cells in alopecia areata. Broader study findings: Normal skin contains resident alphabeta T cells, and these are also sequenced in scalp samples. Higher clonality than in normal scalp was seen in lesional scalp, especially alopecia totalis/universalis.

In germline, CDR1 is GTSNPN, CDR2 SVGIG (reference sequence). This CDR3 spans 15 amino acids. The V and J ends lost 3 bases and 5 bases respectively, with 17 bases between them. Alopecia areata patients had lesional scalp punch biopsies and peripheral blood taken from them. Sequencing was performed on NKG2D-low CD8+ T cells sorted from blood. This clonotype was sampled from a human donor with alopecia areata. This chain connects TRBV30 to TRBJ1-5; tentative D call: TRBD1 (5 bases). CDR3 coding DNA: TGTGCCTGGAGCGACGCTGTCCCCAGGGATCAGCCCCAGCATTTT. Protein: CAWSDAVPRDQPQHF.